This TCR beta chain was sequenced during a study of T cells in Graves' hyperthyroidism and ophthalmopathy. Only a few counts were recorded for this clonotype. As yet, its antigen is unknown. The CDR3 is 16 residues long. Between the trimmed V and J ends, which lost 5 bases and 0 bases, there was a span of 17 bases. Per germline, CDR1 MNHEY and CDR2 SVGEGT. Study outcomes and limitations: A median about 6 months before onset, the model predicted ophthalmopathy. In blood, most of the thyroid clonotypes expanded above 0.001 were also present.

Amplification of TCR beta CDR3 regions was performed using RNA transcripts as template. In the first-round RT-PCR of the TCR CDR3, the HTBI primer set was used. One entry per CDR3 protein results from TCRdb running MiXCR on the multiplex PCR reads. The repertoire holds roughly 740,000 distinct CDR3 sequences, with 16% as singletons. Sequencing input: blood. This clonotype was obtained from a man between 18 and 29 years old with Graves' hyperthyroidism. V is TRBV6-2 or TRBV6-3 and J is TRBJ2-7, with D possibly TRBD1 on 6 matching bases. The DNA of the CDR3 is TGTGCCAGCAGTCAACTGACAGGAAAGACCTCCTACGAGCAGTACTTC. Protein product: CASSQLTGKTSYEQYF.